The rows below give T cell receptor beta chains drawn from one sample of a study of shared clonotypes between healthy human individuals. Repertoires were generated with immunoSEQ multiplex PCR, while TCRdb's copy carries only in-frame clones and drops some. The sample holds over a million clones; 78% are singletons and the top ten take around 0.47%. Specimen: memory CD4+ T cells from PBMCs. Every receptor here comes from a man younger than 35 in good health. Some clones in this sample may be carry-over from other donors' samples. Both conserved end residues are part of each CDR3. Each record gives: J gene, D gene, clone size, V gene, CDR3 protein, CDR3 DNA. D genes are given only for firm matches. A row's size may be missing; if present it is once, few, many or a size class.

TRBJ2-1 . . TRBV28 CASSPPSRFYNEQFF TGTGCCAGCAGCCCACCGAGCCGTTTCTACAATGAGCAGTTCTTC
TRBJ2-1 TRBD1 . TRBV27 CASTYGQGAFEQFF TGTGCCAGCACCTACGGACAGGGGGCATTTGAGCAGTTCTTC
TRBJ2-1 . . TRBV9 CASSVLTSFAEQFF TGTGCCAGCAGCGTCCTAACTAGCTTTGCCGAGCAGTTCTTC
TRBJ2-3 . . TRBV10-1 CASRREITDTQYF TGCGCCAGCAGACGGGAGATCACAGATACGCAGTATTTT
TRBJ2-7 TRBD2 . TRBV18 CASSRGLAGELEQYF TGTGCCAGCTCAAGGGGACTAGCGGGAGAGCTCGAGCAGTACTTC
TRBJ2-5 . . TRBV7-6 CASSSGRLREETQYF TGTGCCAGCAGCTCGGGACGGCTCAGGGAAGAGACCCAGTACTTC
TRBJ2-7 . once TRBV5-1 CASSFGAGHLYEQYF TGCGCCAGCAGCTTCGGTGCGGGACACCTCTACGAGCAGTACTTC
TRBJ2-1 . . TRBV7-3 CASSLLGVSYNEQFF TGTGCCAGCAGCCTCTTAGGGGTCTCCTACAATGAGCAGTTCTTC
TRBJ2-1 TRBD2 . TRBV28 CASSLIGGAHNEQFF TGTGCCAGCAGTTTAATCGGGGGGGCACACAATGAGCAGTTCTTC
TRBJ2-7 TRBD2 . TRBV7-8 CASSPARPGLAGYSYEQYF TGTGCCAGCAGCCCTGCCCGACCGGGACTAGCGGGTTACTCCTACGAGCAGTACTTC
TRBJ1-1 . . TRBV28 CASKQGGSNTEAFF TGTGCCAGCAAGCAGGGTGGCTCGAACACTGAAGCTTTCTTT
TRBJ2-7 TRBD2 . TRBV28 CASSPYWTSGVSYEQYF TGTGCCAGCAGTCCCTATTGGACTAGCGGAGTTTCCTACGAGCAGTACTTC
TRBJ1-1 . . TRBV4-1 CASSLHHQDTEAFF TGCGCCAGCAGCCTCCACCACCAGGACACTGAAGCTTTCTTT
TRBJ1-6 TRBD1 . TRBV18 CASSPTTGTGTSPLHF TGTGCCAGCTCACCGACAACCGGGACAGGGACTTCACCCCTCCACTTT
TRBJ1-5 . . TRBV7-2 CASSLSTDQPQHF TGTGCCAGCAGCTTATCCACAGATCAGCCCCAGCATTTT
TRBJ2-2 TRBD2 . TRBV7-6 CASSIGTSQTGELFF TGTGCCAGCAGCATCGGGACTAGCCAAACCGGGGAGCTGTTTTTT
TRBJ2-3 TRBD2 . TRBV5-4 CASRTTSGATDTQYF TGTGCCAGCAGGACCACTAGCGGGGCGACAGATACGCAGTATTTT
TRBJ2-5 TRBD1 . TRBV18 CATSRGQQQETQYF TGTGCCACCTCAAGGGGGCAACAACAAGAGACCCAGTACTTC
TRBJ2-5 TRBD1 . TRBV7-2 CASSAGWTGVKTQYF TGTGCCAGCAGCGCGGGCTGGACAGGCGTGAAGACCCAGTACTTC
TRBJ2-1 . once TRBV5-1 CASSLDPRNEQFF TGCGCCAGCAGCTTGGATCCAAGGAATGAGCAGTTCTTC
TRBJ2-7 . . TRBV7-8 CASSPRVPGLGYEQYF TGTGCCAGCAGCCCTCGGGTGCCGGGCCTCGGGTACGAGCAGTACTTC
TRBJ2-3 TRBD2 . TRBV7-2 CASSSLGLAASTDTQYF TGTGCCAGCAGCTCCCTGGGACTAGCGGCAAGCACAGATACGCAGTATTTT
TRBJ1-1 . . TRBV20-1 CSARDSGEAFF TGCAGTGCTAGAGATTCGGGGGAAGCTTTCTTT
TRBJ1-1 TRBD1 few TRBV6-6 CASRGTGTGNTEAFF TGTGCCAGCAGGGGAACCGGGACAGGGAACACTGAAGCTTTCTTT
TRBJ1-2 . . TRBV18 CASSPHPGADGYTF TGTGCCAGCTCACCACATCCAGGGGCCGATGGCTACACCTTC
TRBJ2-7 TRBD2 . TRBV14 CASSRWGGAYEQYF TGTGCCAGCAGCCGATGGGGGGGAGCTTACGAGCAGTACTTC
TRBJ2-1 TRBD2 few TRBV11-2 CASRPTSGRGNEQFF TGTGCCAGCAGACCGACTAGCGGGAGGGGGAATGAGCAGTTCTTC
TRBJ1-2 TRBD1 . TRBV7-2 CASSWGGRGLGQGSYGYTF TGTGCCAGCAGCTGGGGGGGGAGAGGATTGGGACAGGGATCCTATGGCTACACCTTC
TRBJ2-7 TRBD2 . TRBV18 CASSPGLGLAGASYEQYF TGTGCCAGCTCACCAGGGTTGGGACTAGCGGGAGCCAGCTACGAGCAGTACTTC